Listed below are T cell receptor beta chains from one sample, sequenced in a study of T and B cells in COVID-19 patients. Via MiXCR, TCRdb re-called the multiplex PCR reads, giving one row per CDR3 protein. The sample includes some 11,000 distinct CDR3 sequences, roughly 30% of them seen just once. The material sequenced was blood. These receptors all come from a human donor with active COVID-19. The CDR3 runs from the conserved cysteine through the conserved F or W. A D gene is named only where the DNA matches it firmly. Clone size is shown for a subset of rows, as once, few, many or a class of expanded clone.

v_gene,len,abundance,j_gene,d_gene,CDR3aa,CDR3nt
TRBV14,18,.,TRBJ2-2,.,CASSARDLRLSNTGELFF,TGTGCCAGCAGCGCCCGCGACCTTAGACTAAGTAACACCGGGGAGCTGTTTTTT
TRBV7-6,16,few,TRBJ2-2,TRBD2,CASSLGGGENTGELFF,TGTGCCAGCAGCTTAGGGGGGGGGGAGAACACCGGGGAGCTGTTTTTT
TRBV18,15,medium-sized,TRBJ1-6,.,CASSPRQGLNSPLHF,TGTGCCAGCTCACCACGGCAGGGCCTTAATTCACCCCTCCACTTT
TRBV12-3/TRBV12-4,14,.,TRBJ2-7,TRBD1,CASSLRTGTYEQYF,TGTGCCAGCAGTTTACGGACAGGCACCTACGAGCAGTACTTC
TRBV5-5,13,.,TRBJ2-1,.,CASSSTQGTEQFF,TGTGCCAGCAGCTCTACACAGGGAACTGAGCAGTTCTTC
TRBV6-6,14,few,TRBJ1-1,TRBD1,CASSFVAGGTEAFF,TGTGCCAGCAGTTTTGTTGCAGGGGGAACTGAAGCTTTCTTT
TRBV12-3/TRBV12-4,19,medium-sized,TRBJ1-5,TRBD1,CASEDTQGPEIFSNQPQHF,TGTGCCAGCGAAGACACACAGGGGCCGGAAATATTTAGCAATCAGCCCCAGCATTTT
TRBV29-1,15,medium-sized,TRBJ2-4,TRBD2,CSVLGPGGDRDIQYF,TGCAGCGTTTTGGGACCGGGGGGAGATAGGGACATTCAGTACTTC
TRBV19,16,.,TRBJ1-5,.,CASSPSGGRRNQPQHF,TGTGCCAGTAGTCCTTCGGGGGGACGGAGAAATCAGCCCCAGCATTTT
TRBV7-9,15,.,TRBJ1-2,.,CASSLARGRNYVYTF,TGTGCCAGCAGCTTAGCTCGGGGACGTAACTATGTCTACACCTTC
TRBV6-5,14,medium-sized,TRBJ2-1,.,CASSPPVGYNEQFF,TGTGCCAGCAGCCCGCCGGTGGGATACAATGAGCAGTTCTTC
TRBV19,16,medium-sized,TRBJ2-4,.,CASISVGKAGKNIQYF,TGTGCCAGTATTTCTGTCGGCAAAGCGGGCAAAAACATTCAGTACTTC
TRBV6-5,14,medium-sized,TRBJ2-3,TRBD2,CASSPPGLADTQYF,TGTGCCAGCAGCCCCCCGGGACTAGCAGATACGCAGTATTTT
TRBV5-4,15,few,TRBJ2-3,TRBD1,CASSWGQGNTDTQYF,TGTGCCAGCAGCTGGGGACAGGGAAACACAGATACGCAGTATTTT
TRBV18,14,.,TRBJ2-1,TRBD2,CASSRTSGYNEQFF,TGTGCCAGCTCGCGGACTAGCGGCTACAATGAGCAGTTCTTC
TRBV6-5,14,few,TRBJ1-6,.,CASSNGINNSPLHF,TGTGCCAGCAGTAACGGGATTAATAATTCACCCCTCCACTTT
TRBV5-8,15,few,TRBJ1-4,.,CASRLLGAPNEKLFF,TGTGCCAGCAGGTTATTGGGGGCGCCTAATGAAAAACTGTTTTTT
TRBV5-4,14,few,TRBJ2-1,.,CASSLQGSYNEQFF,TGTGCCAGCAGCCTCCAGGGGTCTTACAATGAGCAGTTCTTC
TRBV28,12,.,TRBJ2-1,.,CASSSGVGEQFF,TGTGCCAGCAGTTCGGGGGTTGGTGAGCAGTTCTTC
TRBV6-1,19,few,TRBJ2-1,TRBD1,CASSESPRNRGISYNEQFF,TGTGCCAGCAGTGAAAGCCCTAGAAACAGGGGAATATCCTACAATGAGCAGTTCTTC
TRBV12-3/TRBV12-4,17,few,TRBJ2-3,TRBD2,CASSLWFSGGAADTQYF,TGTGCCAGCAGTTTATGGTTTAGCGGGGGGGCCGCTGATACGCAGTATTTT
TRBV30,15,few,TRBJ2-1,.,CAWSRRGSAYNEQFF,TGTGCCTGGAGTAGAAGAGGAAGTGCCTACAATGAGCAGTTCTTC
TRBV4-3,14,.,TRBJ1-1,.,CASSQARGNTEAFF,TGCGCCAGCAGCCAAGCTAGGGGGAACACTGAAGCTTTCTTT
TRBV20-1,15,.,TRBJ2-2,TRBD1,CSARTGRKGTGELFF,TGCAGTGCGCGGACAGGGAGGAAGGGCACCGGGGAGCTGTTTTTT
TRBV5-5,13,.,TRBJ1-2,.,CASSRNPNYGYTF,TGTGCCAGCAGCCGGAACCCTAACTATGGCTACACCTTC
TRBV15,16,medium-sized,TRBJ2-3,.,CATSREGRAGTDTQYF,TGTGCCACCAGCAGAGAGGGCCGGGCGGGCACAGATACGCAGTATTTT
TRBV5-1,16,few,TRBJ2-7,TRBD1,CASSLARTGGSYEQYF,TGCGCCAGCAGCTTGGCCCGGACAGGGGGCTCCTACGAGCAGTACTTC
TRBV12-3/TRBV12-4,14,.,TRBJ2-7,.,CASSFYDLNYEQYF,TGTGCCAGCAGTTTCTATGACCTCAATTACGAGCAGTACTTC
TRBV29-1,15,medium-sized,TRBJ2-3,TRBD2,CSAGEGAGGLGTQYF,TGCAGCGCTGGTGAGGGAGCGGGGGGGCTGGGTACGCAGTATTTT
TRBV19,14,medium-sized,TRBJ2-6,.,CASKVESGANVLTF,TGTGCCAGTAAAGTCGAGAGCGGGGCCAACGTCCTGACTTTC
TRBV6-5,15,medium-sized,TRBJ1-2,.,CASSPNGRQVYGYTF,TGTGCCAGCAGTCCAAACGGCAGGCAGGTCTATGGCTACACCTTC
TRBV5-1,16,.,TRBJ2-1,.,CASSLIRGGTYNEQFF,TGCGCCAGCAGCTTGATTCGCGGGGGCACATACAATGAGCAGTTCTTC
TRBV19,14,medium-sized,TRBJ1-5,.,CAIGSTDSNQPQHF,TGTGCCATCGGATCGACGGATAGCAATCAGCCCCAGCATTTT
TRBV20-1,13,few,TRBJ2-3,TRBD2,CSARDPRLAGGLF,TGCAGTGCTAGAGATCCGAGACTAGCGGGGGGGCTTTTT
TRBV7-6,19,.,TRBJ2-1,TRBD2,CASSLLPLAAAATYNEQFF,TGTGCCAGCAGCTTATTGCCGCTAGCGGCGGCCGCCACCTACAATGAGCAGTTCTTC
TRBV5-4,16,.,TRBJ1-2,.,CASSLEVSMSGGGYTF,TGTGCCAGCAGCCTCGAGGTCTCTATGAGCGGCGGAGGCTACACCTTC
TRBV24-1,14,.,TRBJ1-5,.,CATSTQGPNQPQHF,TGTGCCACTAGTACACAGGGTCCTAATCAGCCCCAGCATTTT
TRBV6-5,11,medium-sized,TRBJ2-7,.,CASGNSYEQYF,TGTGCCAGCGGAAACTCCTACGAGCAGTACTTC
TRBV12-3/TRBV12-4,15,few,TRBJ2-1,.,CASSSRAGNYNEQFF,TGTGCCAGCAGTTCCCGGGCGGGCAATTACAATGAGCAGTTCTTC
TRBV5-6,16,few,TRBJ2-5,.,CASSLGAGSLQETQYF,TGTGCCAGCAGCTTGGGGGCAGGGTCCCTCCAAGAGACCCAGTACTTC
TRBV7-2,14,.,TRBJ1-2,.,CASSLTGLGYGYTF,TGTGCCAGCAGCCTTACGGGCCTTGGCTATGGCTACACCTTC
TRBV6-5,16,medium-sized,TRBJ2-2,TRBD1,CASSYTGTGPTGELFF,TGTGCCAGCAGTTACACCGGGACAGGGCCGACCGGGGAGCTGTTTTTT
TRBV6-5,17,medium-sized,TRBJ2-2,TRBD2,CASSKRGSTPNTGELFF,TGTGCCAGCAGCAAGCGGGGGTCTACACCCAACACCGGGGAGCTGTTTTTT
TRBV6-5,17,.,TRBJ2-3,TRBD2,CASSYLKLAGSTDTQYF,TGTGCCAGCAGTTACTTGAAATTAGCGGGGAGCACAGATACGCAGTATTTT
TRBV13,16,few,TRBJ2-7,TRBD1,CASSAEGTGGFYEQYF,TGTGCCAGCAGCGCCGAGGGGACAGGGGGTTTCTACGAGCAGTACTTC
TRBV18,17,few,TRBJ2-1,TRBD2,CASSPGTSGVAYNEQFF,TGTGCCAGCTCACCTGGGACTAGCGGGGTTGCCTACAATGAGCAGTTCTTC
TRBV18,14,few,TRBJ2-5,.,CASSPHGLQETQYF,TGTGCCAGCTCACCCCACGGCCTCCAAGAGACCCAGTACTTC
TRBV7-2,13,.,TRBJ1-5,.,CASSLKPDSAQHF,TGTGCCAGCAGCTTGAAGCCGGACTCGGCCCAGCATTTT
TRBV6-4,13,few,TRBJ1-2,.,CASSEWANSGYTF,TGTGCCAGCAGTGAATGGGCGAACAGTGGCTACACCTTC
TRBV6-1,16,.,TRBJ2-7,TRBD1,CASGKWGDRASYEQYF,TGTGCCAGCGGCAAATGGGGGGACAGGGCCTCCTACGAGCAGTACTTC
TRBV5-6,12,.,TRBJ1-2,.,CASSPQGGGYTF,TGCGCCAGCAGCCCCCAAGGCGGTGGCTACACCTTC
TRBV12-3/TRBV12-4,12,few,TRBJ2-7,.,CASSLDSYEQYF,TGTGCCAGCAGTTTGGACAGTTACGAGCAGTACTTC
TRBV6-2/TRBV6-3,14,.,TRBJ2-5,.,CASSYSGTQETQYF,TGTGCCAGCAGTTACTCAGGGACACAAGAGACCCAGTACTTC
TRBV5-6,15,.,TRBJ2-3,TRBD2,CASSWTSGGTDTQYF,TGTGCCAGCAGCTGGACTAGCGGGGGCACAGATACGCAGTATTTT